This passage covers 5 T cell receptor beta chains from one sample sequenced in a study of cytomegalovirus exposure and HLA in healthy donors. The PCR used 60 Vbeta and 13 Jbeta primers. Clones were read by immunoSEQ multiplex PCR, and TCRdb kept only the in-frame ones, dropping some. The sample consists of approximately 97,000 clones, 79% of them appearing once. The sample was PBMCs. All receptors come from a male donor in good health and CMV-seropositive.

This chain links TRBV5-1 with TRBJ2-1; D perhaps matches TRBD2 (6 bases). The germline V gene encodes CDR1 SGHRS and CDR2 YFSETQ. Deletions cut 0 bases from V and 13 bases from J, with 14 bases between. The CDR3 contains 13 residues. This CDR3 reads CASSLAGTYPQFF. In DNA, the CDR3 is TGCGCCAGCAGCTTGGCTGGGACTTACCCCCAGTTCTTC.

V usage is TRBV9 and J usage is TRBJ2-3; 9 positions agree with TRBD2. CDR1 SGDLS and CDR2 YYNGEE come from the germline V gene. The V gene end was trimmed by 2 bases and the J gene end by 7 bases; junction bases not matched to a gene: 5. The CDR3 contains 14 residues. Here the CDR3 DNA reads TGTGCCAGCAGCGTTCGCGGGGGGGAAAATACGCAGTATTTT. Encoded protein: CASSVRGGENTQYF.

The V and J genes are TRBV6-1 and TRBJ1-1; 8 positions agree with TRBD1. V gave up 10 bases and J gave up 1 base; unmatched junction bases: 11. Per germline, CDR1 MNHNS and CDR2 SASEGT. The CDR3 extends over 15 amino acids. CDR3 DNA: TGTGCCACCGCAGGGGGCAGGGCGGAGAACACTGAAGCTTTCTTT. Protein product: CATAGGRAENTEAFF.

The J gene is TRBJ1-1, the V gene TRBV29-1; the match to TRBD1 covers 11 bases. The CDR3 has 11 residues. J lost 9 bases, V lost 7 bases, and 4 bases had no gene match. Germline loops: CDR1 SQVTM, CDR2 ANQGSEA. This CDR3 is CSARTGGQAFF. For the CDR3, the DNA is TGCAGCGCTCGGACAGGGGGCCAAGCTTTCTTT.

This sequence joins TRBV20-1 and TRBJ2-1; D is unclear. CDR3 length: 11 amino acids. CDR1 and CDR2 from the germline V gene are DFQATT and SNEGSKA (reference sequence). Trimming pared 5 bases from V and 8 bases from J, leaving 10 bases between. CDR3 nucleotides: TGCAGTGCTTTCATGGGCTATGAGCAGTTCTTC. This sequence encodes CSAFMGYEQFF.